This T cell receptor (beta chain) appears in the sequencing data of a study of blood T cells in healthy people across ages (dated by TCRdb to the mid-2010s). With regard to the full study: In model experiments, roughly one uniquely barcoded TCR beta cDNA molecule per two T cells was captured by template switching. The study measured age-related changes in TCR beta repertoire diversity using deep sequencing normalized with unique cDNA molecular identifiers. The donors were split into four age groups: young (average around 16 years), middle-aged (39), aged (62) and long-lived (roughly 77). Two additional independent replicas of 1 million unique cDNA reads from the same blood draw were analyzed for two donors (one aged 18 to 30 and one aged 80 or older).

The full study reports these points: Because donor CMV infection status was unknown, age-related changes in expanded clonotypes were potentially confounded. Compared with the aged group, the long-lived group had more naive CD4+ T cells, fewer expanded clones and increased TCR diversity, suggesting age selection. Estimates of total diversity based on one million sequenced T cells were regarded as lower bounds and as underestimates. There was a strong correlation between observed TCR beta diversity and the percentage of naive T cells measured by flow cytometry. Conclusive comparison of naive and antigen-experienced compartments was prevented by the profiling of bulk unsorted PBMCs. Observed TCR beta diversity per million T cells fell roughly linearly with age, and a significant reduction was already apparent by age roughly 40.

Its CDR3 holds 16 amino acids, cysteine through phenylalanine. This entry keeps only the CDR3 DNA: 48 bases, framed from base 1. For CDR1 and CDR2, the germline V gene lists ENHRY and SYGVKD. Here V drops 2 bases and J drops 5 bases, and the junction holds 4 bases not matched to any gene. This clonotype has just a few counts. It has no known antigen specificity. Per-base qualities were not stored, and no clone one base away is much larger. The library relied on 5' RACE. The sequencer was an Illumina HiSeq 2500. The second PCR ran for roughly 7 to 11 cycles and used a J-beta primer mix along with a sample-barcoded 5' primer. A template-switch 5' adaptor carrying 12 random nucleotides introduced a unique molecular identifier onto each TCR beta cDNA molecule. Each sample yielded at least 3 million CDR3-containing paired-end reads. All of the RNA was converted into first-strand cDNA using the Mint cDNA synthesis kit, with a TRBC-specific oligonucleotide serving as the primer. Following uracil-DNA glycosylase treatment, a first 18-cycle PCR with universal primers M1SS and BC2_uni_R was performed on all cDNA. As for how the authors treated the data: For normalization, 1 million high-quality reads were randomly selected from each sample, with every read carrying a distinct molecular identifier. Instead of being binned into consensus sequences, reads that shared molecular identifiers were thrown out. MiTCR, with a Q25 quality threshold and the strictest error-elimination algorithm, was used for CDR3 identification, clonotype clustering and error correction. A nonparametric unseen species model using Euler transformation provided a lower-bound estimate of total TCR beta diversity. In TCRdb, the public reads were trimmed at Q25 with fastp and aligned with MiXCR, with productive beta chains retained. Here each entry gathers all rows of one CDR3 protein and keeps the most common genes and DNA. TCRdb's processing, not the authors' own work, is the source of the V and J calls. Recorded for this sample are around 1,000,000 distinct CDR3 sequences; approximately 25% of them occurred a single time. Around 0.75% of the sample goes to the ten largest clones.

The donors were some 36 Caucasian individuals from Russia, aged 6 to 90 years, who were systemically healthy. Each donor gave 8 to 10 milliliters of peripheral blood, collected into EDTA-treated Vacutainer tubes. PBMCs were isolated by Ficoll-Paque density-gradient centrifugation, with at least 6.5 million obtained per sample. Trizol reagent was used to extract total RNA from the PBMCs, yielding at least 6 micrograms per sample. For every donor, an aliquot of PBMCs went through flow cytometry to measure the percentages of naive CD45RAhigh/CD27high T cells. The data also belong to a second study, concerning T cells of mothers and their children. As noted in the second study: Nine systemically healthy Caucasian individuals served as donors, namely three mothers together with their six children. cDNA synthesis consumed the entire amount of extracted RNA, loaded at approximately 1.6 ug RNA in each 15 ul reaction. In the second PCR, the M1S primer added sample barcodes and 2-4 random nucleotides. More than 8 million TCR beta CDR3 reads were obtained from each mother, and about 3 million reads were obtained from each child. Thymic selection shapes the output of TCR recombination in a similar way in related and unrelated pairs, and inherited differences have a minor effect. Related mother-child pairs always showed normalized repertoire overlap that was slightly higher than in unrelated mother-child pairs, though the difference was never significant. With a sensitivity of approximately 100 clones per million clonotypes, no persistent microchimeric T cell clones were detected. To look for features that set related mother-child pairs apart from unrelated individuals, the researchers ran deep NGS to compare the TCR beta repertoires of mothers and children. The mean age was 40 +/- 4 years for the mothers and approximately 11 +/- 4 years for the children. After adapters were ligated using NEBNext reagents, the libraries underwent 100+100 nt paired-end sequencing on an Illumina HiSeq 2000. Mother and child libraries were prepared a month apart and sequenced in separate runs to prevent cross-contamination. Between roughly 500,000 and 2,100,000 distinct TCR beta clonotypes were identified per donor. Naive TCR beta clonotypes were estimated from low-frequency clonotypes matched to each donor's FACS-determined naive share, without sorting.

Sequencing used blood. This receptor chain uses TRBV10-3 and TRBJ2-1; a stretch of 12 junction bases matches TRBD2. The sequence derives from a girl aged 2 to 10 in good health. The sequenced DNA: TGTGCCATCAGTGAGCCTAGCGGGGGGGCCAACAATGAGCAGTTCTTC. Its protein is CAISEPSGGANNEQFF.